This T cell receptor beta chain was observed in a study of blood T cell repertoires in COVID-19. About the study: The United States, Italy and Spain were the sources of the acute and convalescent COVID-19 samples. From T cells, B-cell-depleted T cells, or PBMCs came the material, which was cDNA or gDNA.

Only in-frame clones appear in the TCRdb table, and some are missing; sequencing was by immunoSEQ multiplex PCR. The sample contains over 200,000 clones, 80% to 90% of which appear only once. This clone was picked up a small number of times. Additional DNA sequences in this sample encode the identical CDR3. This CDR3 is built from 15 residues. From germline, CDR1 is SGDLS and CDR2 YYNGEE. The V gene end was trimmed by 4 bases and the J gene end by 3 bases; junction bases not matched to a gene: 3. The sequenced sample consisted of peripheral blood. The chain joins TRBV9 to TRBJ2-7, with 14 bases fitting TRBD2. This sequence originates from a man aged 18 to 30 with active or convalescent COVID-19. The CDR3 here is CASSLGTSGSYEQYF. The DNA for the CDR3 is TGTGCCAGCAGCCTCGGGACTAGCGGGAGCTACGAGCAGTACTTC.